These 8 T cell receptor beta chains share one sample of origin, sequenced in a study of cytomegalovirus exposure and HLA in healthy donors (dated by TCRdb to 2015 to 2018). Receptor amplification or capture employed the immunoSEQ multiplex PCR assay. The multiplex PCR relied on a mix of 60 forward primers for TCR Vbeta segments and 13 reverse primers for TCR Jbeta segments. Entries here come from immuneACCESS through TCRdb and include only in-frame sequences with V and J called. Some clones fail to appear in such tables; in the studies checked, an unresolved V gene covers under half of the shortfall, and the cause of the remainder is unknown. The sample table records about 180,000 clones; around 80% of these occur just once. The top ten hold 2% to 3% of the sample. Sequenced material: PBMCs. These receptors originate from a woman aged 30 to 39 in good health and CMV-seropositive.

This clone has only a few counts. The chain recombines TRBV7-6 with TRBJ2-7; TRBD2 is a possible D gene (6 bases). The germline gives CDR1 SGHVS, CDR2 FNYEAQ. The V end lost 4 bases, the J end lost 5 bases, and 18 bases lay between the germline ends. This CDR3 spans 15 amino acids. The CDR3 DNA sequence: TGTGCCAGCAGCTCCTGGGGGGATTCTAAGGACGAGCAGTACTTC. Amino acids: CASSSWGDSKDEQYF.

In this sample, this clone turned up a few times. CDR3 sequence: CASTQGNPLGWFF. CDR3 DNA: TGTGCCAGCACGCAGGGAAACCCTCTAGGGTGGTTCTTC. The rearrangement joins TRBV6-1 to TRBJ2-1, with D possibly TRBD1 on 5 matching bases. The CDR3 is 13 amino acids. V was trimmed by 7 bases and J by 15 bases, leaving 22 bases between them. CDR1 and CDR2 (germline): MNHNS, SASEGT.

This chain connects TRBV4-3 to TRBJ2-1; TRBD2 matches at 9 bases. The ends lost 2 bases at V and 1 base at J; junction bases unmatched: 9. Germline V gene data show CDR1 as LGHNA and CDR2 as YSLEER. This CDR3 spans 18 amino acids. The CDR3 protein is CASSQLLSSGGSYNEQFF. Here the CDR3 DNA reads TGCGCCAGCAGCCAACTCCTTAGTAGCGGGGGATCCTACAATGAGCAGTTCTTC.

The chain has TRBV28 and TRBJ2-7, with a weak D call TRBD1 (6 bases). V shed 1 base and J shed 1 base, with 11 bases lying between them. CDR1 and CDR2 (germline): MDHEN, SYDVKM. The CDR3 contains 15 residues. The CDR3 nucleotides are TGTGCCAGCAGTTTATCGTGGGACAAGTCCTACGAGCAGTACTTC. It specifies CASSLSWDKSYEQYF. Drawing the rest from reference TRBV28 and TRBJ2-7, the complete variable domain is DVKVTQSSRYLVKRTGEKVFLECVQDMDHENMFWYRQDPGLGLRLIYFSYDVKMKEKGDIPEGYSVSREKKERFSLILESASTNQTSMYLCASSLSWDKSYEQYFGPGTRLTVT.

The chain carries TRBV9 and TRBJ2-3; 8 bases align to TRBD1. This CDR3 spans 15 amino acids. Germline-derived CDR1 and CDR2 are SGDLS and YYNGEE. Unmatched junction bases numbered 14, after V lost 4 bases and J lost 10 bases. CDR3 sequence: CASSPTGAPLRAQYF. The DNA of the CDR3 is TGTGCCAGCAGCCCGACAGGGGCCCCTCTTAGGGCGCAGTATTTT.

The CDR3 loop reads CASSPGRGAGTEAFF. The CDR3 coding sequence is TGCGCCAGCAGCCCGGGTCGGGGAGCGGGCACTGAAGCTTTCTTT. V gene TRBV5-1 combines with J gene TRBJ1-1, with D hard to call. Between the trimmed V and J ends, which lost 4 bases and 4 bases, there was a span of 17 bases. The CDR3 is made up of 15 amino acids. Looked up from germline, CDR1 is SGHRS and CDR2 is YFSETQ.

This clone was detected once. The J gene is TRBJ2-6, the V gene TRBV19, with 7 bases that match TRBD1. Germline V gene lookup returns CDR1 LNHDA and CDR2 SQIVND (reference sequence). The CDR3 runs to 16 residues. Trimming at V came to 1 base and at J to 2 bases, leaving 2 bases not matched to a gene. DNA for the CDR3: TGTGCCAGTAGTATAGGACAGGGCCCTGGGGCCAACGTCCTGACTTTC. It is translated as CASSIGQGPGANVLTF. The full variable domain, its missing parts supplied by reference TRBV19 and TRBJ2-6, is DGGITQSPKYLFRKEGQNVTLSCEQNLNHDAMYWYRQDPGQGLRLIYYSQIVNDFQKGDIAEGYSVSREKKESFPLTVTSAQKNPTAFYLCASSIGQGPGANVLTFGAGSRLTVL.

The chain is built from TRBV28 and TRBJ1-5, with D unresolved. The CDR3 is made up of 13 amino acids. Trimming shortened V by 3 bases and J by 3 bases, and 6 bases separated the two germline ends. From germline, CDR1 is MDHEN and CDR2 SYDVKM. CDR3 bases: TGTGCCAGCAGTTTTGAGAACAATCAGCCCCAGCATTTT. Residues: CASSFENNQPQHF. The full variable domain, its missing parts supplied by reference TRBV28 and TRBJ1-5, is DVKVTQSSRYLVKRTGEKVFLECVQDMDHENMFWYRQDPGLGLRLIYFSYDVKMKEKGDIPEGYSVSREKKERFSLILESASTNQTSMYLCASSFENNQPQHFGDGTRLSIL.